This T cell receptor beta chain stems from a study of blood T cell repertoires in COVID-19. As for the study in general: Sites across the United States, Italy and Spain contributed samples from acute and convalescent COVID-19. PBMCs, B-cell-depleted T cells, or T cells were the source of the cDNA or gDNA that made up the material.

Followed over time, Seattle patients had been enrolled while infection was active. This CDR3 contains 13 residues. Per the germline V gene, CDR1 is MNHNY and CDR2 is SVGAGI (reference sequence). Trimming left V 5 bases short and J 4 bases short, with 10 bases between. How the authors handled the data: By means of reference gene primer amplification, nucleated cell counts were estimated. The table came from immunoSEQ multiplex PCR; TCRdb's copy has only in-frame clones and leaves some out. V and J calls and clone size are given by that table; D and trimming were obtained from the DNA. The sample holds 500,000 to 600,000 clones; 70% to 90% are singletons and the top ten take roughly 8%.

The origin of this receptor is a woman between 50 and 59 years old with COVID-19, enrolled during active disease. This chain uses TRBV6-6 with TRBJ2-3, with D maybe TRBD2 (6 bases). Sequencing was performed on peripheral blood. In nucleotides, the CDR3 is TGTGCCAGCAGTACCACGGGGGCAGATACGCAGTATTTT. It specifies CASSTTGADTQYF.